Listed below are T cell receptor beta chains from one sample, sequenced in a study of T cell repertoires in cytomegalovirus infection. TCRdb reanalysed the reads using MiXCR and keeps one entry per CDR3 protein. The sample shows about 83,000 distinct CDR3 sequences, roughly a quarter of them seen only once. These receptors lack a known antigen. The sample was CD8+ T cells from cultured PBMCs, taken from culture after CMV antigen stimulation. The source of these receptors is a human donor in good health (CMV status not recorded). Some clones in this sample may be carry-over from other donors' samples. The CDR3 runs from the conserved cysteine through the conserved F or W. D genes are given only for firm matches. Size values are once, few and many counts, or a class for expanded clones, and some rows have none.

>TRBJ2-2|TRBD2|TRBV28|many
CASSPLSGGAIGELFF
TGTGCCAGCAGCCCTCTTAGCGGGGGGGCAATCGGGGAGCTGTTTTTT
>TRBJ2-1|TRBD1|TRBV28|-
CASSLRGRQGRNEQFF
TGTGCCAGCAGTTTAAGGGGGAGACAGGGACGAAATGAGCAGTTCTTC
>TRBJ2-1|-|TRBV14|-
CASSPLGGLNNEQFF
TGTGCCAGCAGCCCGCTGGGGGGCCTCAACAATGAGCAGTTCTTC
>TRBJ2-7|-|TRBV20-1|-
CSARDIGQSYEQYF
TGCAGTGCTAGAGATATAGGACAGAGCTACGAGCAGTACTTC
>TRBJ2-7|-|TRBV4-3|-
CASSQDTGEQYEQYF
TGCGCCAGCAGCCAAGATACCGGGGAGCAATACGAGCAGTACTTC
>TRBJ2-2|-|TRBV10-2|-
CASSEDLGELFF
TGCGCCAGCAGTGAGGACCTCGGGGAGCTGTTTTTT
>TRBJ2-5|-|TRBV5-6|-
CASSFLGNQETQYF
TGTGCCAGCAGCTTCTTGGGGAACCAAGAGACCCAGTACTTC
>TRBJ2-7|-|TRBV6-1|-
CASEQTFFYEQYF
TGTGCCAGCGAGCAGACCTTTTTCTACGAGCAGTACTTC
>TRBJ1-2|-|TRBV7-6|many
CASSLGARGVGGYTF
TGTGCCAGCAGCTTAGGAGCTCGGGGCGTGGGTGGCTACACCTTC
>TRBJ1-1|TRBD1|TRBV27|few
CASRTWDSLNTEAFF
TGTGCCAGCAGAACCTGGGACAGTTTGAACACTGAAGCTTTCTTT
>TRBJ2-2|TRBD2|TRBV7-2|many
CASSLAAGVGTGELFF
TGTGCCAGCAGCTTAGCCGCGGGAGTAGGCACCGGGGAGCTGTTTTTT
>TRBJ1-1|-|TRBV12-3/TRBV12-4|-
CASSPGQGEAFF
TGTGCCAGCAGCCCTGGGCAGGGTGAAGCTTTCTTT
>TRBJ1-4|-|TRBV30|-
CAWAEGGDEKLFF
TGTGCCTGGGCCGAGGGGGGAGATGAAAAACTGTTTTTT
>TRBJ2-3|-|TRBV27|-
CASSRPPRQGSTDTQYF
TGTGCCAGCAGCCGTCCTCCCAGACAAGGGTCCACAGATACGCAGTATTTT
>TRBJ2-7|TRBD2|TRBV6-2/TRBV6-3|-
CASSSPEWREDEQYF
TGTGCCAGCAGCTCGCCTGAGTGGCGGGAGGACGAGCAGTACTTC
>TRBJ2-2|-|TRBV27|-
CASSLSGSGTGELFF
TGTGCCAGCAGTTTATCTGGATCTGGCACCGGGGAGCTGTTTTTT
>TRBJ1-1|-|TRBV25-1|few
CASSAGVEAFF
TGTGCCAGCAGTGCAGGGGTAGAAGCTTTCTTT
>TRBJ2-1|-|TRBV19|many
CASSILPSAHSYNEQFF
TGTGCCAGTAGTATCCTCCCTAGCGCACACTCCTACAATGAGCAGTTCTTC
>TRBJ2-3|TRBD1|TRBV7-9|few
CASSSLRDRDTDTQYF
TGTGCCAGCAGCTCTCTCCGGGACAGGGACACAGATACGCAGTATTTT
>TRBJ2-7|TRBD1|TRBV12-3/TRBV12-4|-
CASSTGGQSYEQYF
TGTGCCAGCAGTACAGGGGGACAGTCCTACGAGCAGTACTTC
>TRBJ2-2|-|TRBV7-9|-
CASSLRAGDYTGELFF
TGTGCCAGCAGCTTGCGCGCAGGGGATTACACCGGGGAGCTGTTTTTT
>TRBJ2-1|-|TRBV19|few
CASKQGPYNEQFF
TGTGCCAGTAAACAGGGACCCTACAATGAGCAGTTCTTC
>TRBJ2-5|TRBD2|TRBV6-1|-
CASSTWTSGSPVETQYF
TGTGCCAGCAGTACATGGACTAGCGGGAGCCCCGTGGAGACCCAGTACTTC
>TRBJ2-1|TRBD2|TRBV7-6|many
CASSPLAGGINEQFF
TGTGCCAGCAGCCCCCTAGCGGGAGGCATCAATGAGCAGTTCTTC
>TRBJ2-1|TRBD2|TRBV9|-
CASSVDSGGEQFF
TGTGCCAGCAGCGTAGATAGCGGGGGCGAGCAGTTCTTC
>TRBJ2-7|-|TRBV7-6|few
CASSSSVEGTYEQYF
TGTGCCAGCAGCTCTAGTGTGGAGGGTACCTACGAGCAGTACTTC
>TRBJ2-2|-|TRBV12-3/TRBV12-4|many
CASSPGPNTGELFF
TGTGCCAGCAGCCCCGGACCTAACACCGGGGAGCTGTTTTTT
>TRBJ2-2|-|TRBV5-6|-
CASSLAETGELFF
TGTGCCAGCAGCTTGGCCGAGACCGGGGAGCTGTTTTTT
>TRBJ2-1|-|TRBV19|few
CASSNNRALSSYNEQFF
TGTGCCAGTAGTAATAACCGGGCCTTGAGCTCCTACAATGAGCAGTTCTTC
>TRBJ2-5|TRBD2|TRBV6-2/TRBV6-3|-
CASSYSLAGAIQETQYF
TGTGCCAGCAGTTACTCCCTAGCGGGAGCCATCCAAGAGACCCAGTACTTC
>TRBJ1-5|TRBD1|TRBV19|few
CASKGDRGLVQPQHF
TGTGCCAGTAAGGGGGACAGGGGCCTGGTACAGCCCCAGCATTTT
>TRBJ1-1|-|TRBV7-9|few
CASSLWTPNTEAFF
TGTGCCAGCAGCTTATGGACACCGAACACTGAAGCTTTCTTT
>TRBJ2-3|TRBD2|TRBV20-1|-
CSARSSGGLGTQYF
TGCAGTGCTAGGTCTAGCGGGGGCCTGGGGACGCAGTATTTT
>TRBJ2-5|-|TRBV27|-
CASSLEGSETQYF
TGTGCCAGCAGTTTAGAGGGTTCGGAGACCCAGTACTTC